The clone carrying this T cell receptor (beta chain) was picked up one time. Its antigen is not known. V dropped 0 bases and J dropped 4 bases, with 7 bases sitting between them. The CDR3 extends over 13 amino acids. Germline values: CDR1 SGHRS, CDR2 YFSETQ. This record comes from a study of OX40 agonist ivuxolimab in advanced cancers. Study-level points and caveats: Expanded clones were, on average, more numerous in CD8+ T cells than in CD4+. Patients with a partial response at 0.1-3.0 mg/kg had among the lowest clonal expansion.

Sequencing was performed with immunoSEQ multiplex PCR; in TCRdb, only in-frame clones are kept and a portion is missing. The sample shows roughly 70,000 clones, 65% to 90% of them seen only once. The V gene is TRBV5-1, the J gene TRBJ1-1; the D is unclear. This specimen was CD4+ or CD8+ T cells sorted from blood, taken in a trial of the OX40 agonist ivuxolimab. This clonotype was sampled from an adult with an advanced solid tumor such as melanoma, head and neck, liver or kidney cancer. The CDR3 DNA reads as TGCGCCAGCAGCTTGGCGGCGTCCACTGAAGCTTTCTTT. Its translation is CASSLAASTEAFF.